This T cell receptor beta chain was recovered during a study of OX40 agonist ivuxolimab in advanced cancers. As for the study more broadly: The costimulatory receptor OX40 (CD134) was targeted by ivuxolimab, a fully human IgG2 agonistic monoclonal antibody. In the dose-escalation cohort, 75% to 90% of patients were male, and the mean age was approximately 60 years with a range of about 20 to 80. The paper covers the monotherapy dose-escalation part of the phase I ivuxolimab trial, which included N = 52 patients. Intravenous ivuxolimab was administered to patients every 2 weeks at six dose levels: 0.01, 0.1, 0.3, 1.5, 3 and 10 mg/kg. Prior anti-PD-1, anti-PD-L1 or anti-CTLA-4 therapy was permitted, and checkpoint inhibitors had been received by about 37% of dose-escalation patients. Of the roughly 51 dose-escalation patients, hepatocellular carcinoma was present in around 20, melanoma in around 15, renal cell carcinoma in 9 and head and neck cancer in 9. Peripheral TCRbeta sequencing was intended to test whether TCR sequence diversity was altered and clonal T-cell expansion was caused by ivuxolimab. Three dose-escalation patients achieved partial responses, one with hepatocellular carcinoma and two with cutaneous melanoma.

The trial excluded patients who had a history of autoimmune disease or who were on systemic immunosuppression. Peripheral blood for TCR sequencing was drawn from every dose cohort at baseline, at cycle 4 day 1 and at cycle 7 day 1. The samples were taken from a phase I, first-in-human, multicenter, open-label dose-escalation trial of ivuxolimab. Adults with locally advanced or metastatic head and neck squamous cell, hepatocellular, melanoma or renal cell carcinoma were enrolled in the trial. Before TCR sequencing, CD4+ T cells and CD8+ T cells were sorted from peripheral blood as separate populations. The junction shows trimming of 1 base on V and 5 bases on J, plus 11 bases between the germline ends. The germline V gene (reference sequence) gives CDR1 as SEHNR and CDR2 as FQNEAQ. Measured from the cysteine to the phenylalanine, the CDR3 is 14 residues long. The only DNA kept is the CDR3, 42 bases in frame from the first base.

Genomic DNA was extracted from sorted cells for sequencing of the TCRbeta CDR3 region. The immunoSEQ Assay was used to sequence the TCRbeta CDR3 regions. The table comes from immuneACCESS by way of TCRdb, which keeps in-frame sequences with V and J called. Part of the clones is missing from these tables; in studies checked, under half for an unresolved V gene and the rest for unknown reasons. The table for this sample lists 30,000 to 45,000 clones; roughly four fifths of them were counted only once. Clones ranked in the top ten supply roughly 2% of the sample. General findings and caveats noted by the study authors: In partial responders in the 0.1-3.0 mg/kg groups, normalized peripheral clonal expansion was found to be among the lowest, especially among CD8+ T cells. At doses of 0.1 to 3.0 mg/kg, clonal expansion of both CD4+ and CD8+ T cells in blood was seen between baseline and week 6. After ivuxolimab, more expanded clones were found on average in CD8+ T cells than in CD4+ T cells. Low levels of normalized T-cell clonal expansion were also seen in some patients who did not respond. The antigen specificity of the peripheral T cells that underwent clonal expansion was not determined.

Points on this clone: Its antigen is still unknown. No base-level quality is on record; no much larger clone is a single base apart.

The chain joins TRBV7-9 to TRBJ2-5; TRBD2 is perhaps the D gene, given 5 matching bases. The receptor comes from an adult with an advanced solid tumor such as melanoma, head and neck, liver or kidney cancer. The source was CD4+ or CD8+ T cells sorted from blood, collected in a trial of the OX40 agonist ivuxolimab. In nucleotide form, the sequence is TGTGCCAGCAGCTTAGGTGGTAGCGAGGAGACCCAGTACTTC. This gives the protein CASSLGGSEETQYF.